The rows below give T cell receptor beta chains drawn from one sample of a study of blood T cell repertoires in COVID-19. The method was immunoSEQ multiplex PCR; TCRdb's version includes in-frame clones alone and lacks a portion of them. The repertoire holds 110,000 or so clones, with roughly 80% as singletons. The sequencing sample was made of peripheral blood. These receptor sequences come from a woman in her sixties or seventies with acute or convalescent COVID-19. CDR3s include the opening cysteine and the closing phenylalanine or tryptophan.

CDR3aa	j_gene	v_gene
CASSPGGQRVSIQYF	TRBJ2-4	TRBV5-4
CASRNPLRQTTDTQYF	TRBJ2-3	TRBV7-2
CASSVGLAGDTQYF	TRBJ2-3	TRBV14
CASSLGVAYEQYF	TRBJ2-7	TRBV7-2
CASSITGGPGDTQYF	TRBJ2-3	TRBV19
CASSVAGADHEQYF	TRBJ2-7	TRBV11-1
CASSDEALSGSGEQFF	TRBJ2-1	TRBV7-3
CASSTTRGAYEQYF	TRBJ2-7	TRBV19
CASSLRTVRATEAFF	TRBJ1-1	TRBV5-6
CASSLAGLSSYNEQFF	TRBJ2-1	TRBV5-4
CASSLATRSDTQYF	TRBJ2-3	TRBV5-1
CASSDGQLSNYGYTF	TRBJ1-2	TRBV6-6
CASSSGTGAGGYTF	TRBJ1-2	TRBV7-9
CASSLGQDNEQFF	TRBJ2-1	TRBV7-2
CASSLQGALNSNQPQHF	TRBJ1-5	TRBV19
CASSQEEGGGRNEQFF	TRBJ2-1	TRBV4-3
CASSLRVTVEETQYF	TRBJ2-5	TRBV13
CASSTNRGGTEAFF	TRBJ1-1	TRBV19
CASRSLGGTEAFF	TRBJ1-1	TRBV28
CASSPTVTNYGYTF	TRBJ1-2	TRBV6-6
CASSLGDTAFF	TRBJ1-1	TRBV25-1
CATSRGLLPYEQYF	TRBJ2-7	TRBV15
CASSRDSGTGELFF	TRBJ2-2	TRBV7-6
CASSSGSGTHNEQFF	TRBJ2-1	TRBV7-7
CASSSGGGNQPQHF	TRBJ1-5	TRBV14
CASSVDAGTYEQYF	TRBJ2-7	TRBV9
CASSLKRDQPQHF	TRBJ1-5	TRBV18
CASSLVEGSMVAFF	TRBJ1-1	TRBV7-2
CASSLSFAGGTNYEQYF	TRBJ2-7	TRBV4-3
CASSQGDRAWNSPLHF	TRBJ1-6	TRBV3-1/TRBV3-2
CASSLEGGGTDTQYF	TRBJ2-3	TRBV5-1
CSVEGSQDNAGVYGYTF	TRBJ1-2	TRBV29-1
CASSRATDTQYF	TRBJ2-3	TRBV19
CASSQDRVSYGYTF	TRBJ1-2	TRBV4-1
CASSYSRDRGRTEAFF	TRBJ1-1	TRBV6-2/TRBV6-3
CASSTRQGSNTEAFF	TRBJ1-1	TRBV5-4
CASTGVVPQETQYF	TRBJ2-5	TRBV6-6